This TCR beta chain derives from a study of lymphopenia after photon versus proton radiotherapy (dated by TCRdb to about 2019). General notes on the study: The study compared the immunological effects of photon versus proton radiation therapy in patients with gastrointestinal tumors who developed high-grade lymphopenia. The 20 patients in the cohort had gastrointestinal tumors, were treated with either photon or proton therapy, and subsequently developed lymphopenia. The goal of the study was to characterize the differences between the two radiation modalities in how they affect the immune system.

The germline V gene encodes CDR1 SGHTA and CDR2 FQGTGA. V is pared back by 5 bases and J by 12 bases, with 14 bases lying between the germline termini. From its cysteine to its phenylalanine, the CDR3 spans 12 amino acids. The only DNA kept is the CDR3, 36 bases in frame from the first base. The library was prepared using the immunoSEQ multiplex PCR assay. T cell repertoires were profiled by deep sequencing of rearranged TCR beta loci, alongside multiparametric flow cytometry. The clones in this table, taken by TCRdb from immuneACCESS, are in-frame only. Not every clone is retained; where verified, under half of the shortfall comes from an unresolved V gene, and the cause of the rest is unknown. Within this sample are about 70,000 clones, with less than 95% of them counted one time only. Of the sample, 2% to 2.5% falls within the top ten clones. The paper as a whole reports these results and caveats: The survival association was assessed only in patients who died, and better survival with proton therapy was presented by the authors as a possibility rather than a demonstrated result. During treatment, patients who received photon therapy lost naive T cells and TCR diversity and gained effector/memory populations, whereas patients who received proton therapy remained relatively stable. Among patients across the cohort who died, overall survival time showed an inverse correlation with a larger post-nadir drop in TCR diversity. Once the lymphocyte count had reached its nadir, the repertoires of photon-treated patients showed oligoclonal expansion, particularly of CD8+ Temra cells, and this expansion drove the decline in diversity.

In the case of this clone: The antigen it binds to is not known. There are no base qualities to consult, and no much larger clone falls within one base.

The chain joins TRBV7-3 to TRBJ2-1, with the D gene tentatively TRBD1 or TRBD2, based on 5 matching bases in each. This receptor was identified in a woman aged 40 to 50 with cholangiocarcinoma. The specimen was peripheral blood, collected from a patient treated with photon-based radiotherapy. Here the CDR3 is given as CASSHSRGWQFF. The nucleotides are TGTGCCAGCAGCCACTCCCGGGGCTGGCAGTTCTTC.